The 27 T cell receptor beta chains below come from one sample, sequenced in a study of blood T cell repertoires in COVID-19. Profiling relied on immunoSEQ multiplex PCR, and the TCRdb table lists in-frame clones only, not all of them. The sample shows 59,000 or so clones, 65% to 80% of them seen only once. Sequences were obtained from peripheral blood. The receptors shown here come from a man aged 55 to 70 with acute or convalescent COVID-19.

The chain links TRBV2 to TRBJ2-3; TRBD2 might be the D (5 bases). The CDR3 runs 13 residues. Trimming shortened V by 1 base and J by 4 bases, and 6 bases separated the two germline ends. Germline CDR1 and CDR2: SNHLY and FYNNEI. The CDR3 region is CASSEVRADTQYF. DNA for the CDR3: TGTGCCAGCAGTGAAGTGAGGGCAGATACGCAGTATTTT.

This chain connects TRBV7-2 to TRBJ1-2, with a tentative D call TRBD1 (5 bases). The germline V and J ends were trimmed by 3 bases and 6 bases, with 14 bases remaining between them. The CDR3 runs to 14 residues. Germline CDR1 and CDR2: SGHTA and FQGNSA. Here the CDR3 DNA reads TGTGCCAGCAGCTTCGCGCCACAGGTAGATGGCTACACCTTC. Its translation is CASSFAPQVDGYTF.

This chain connects TRBV24-1 to TRBJ1-5, with a tentative D call TRBD1 (5 bases). The germline CDR1 and CDR2 sequences are KGHDR and SFDVKD. The V gene lost 3 bases and the J gene lost 3 bases, with 20 bases spanning the gap. CDR3 length: 18 amino acids. The CDR3 bases are TGTGCCACCAGTGATCCCACATGGACAAGTTCTAACAATCAGCCCCAGCATTTT. Its translation: CATSDPTWTSSNNQPQHF.

DNA for the CDR3: TGTGCCAGCAGTTTACCAGGGCAGGGAGGTCAGCCCCAGCATTTT. Its protein is CASSLPGQGGQPQHF. This chain joins TRBV28 and TRBJ1-5; maybe TRBD1 (5 bases). CDR3 length: 15 residues. From germline, CDR1 is MDHEN and CDR2 SYDVKM. Trimming removed 2 bases at V and 6 bases at J, with 14 bases between.

The V gene is TRBV7-8, the J gene TRBJ2-7; 7 nucleotides line up with TRBD2. Germline V gene sequence: CDR1 SGHVS, CDR2 FQNEAQ. V gave up 5 bases and J gave up 0 bases; unmatched junction bases: 4. The CDR3 length is 14 residues. In DNA, the CDR3 is TGTGCCAGCAGCCCCGGGACTAACTCCTACGAGCAGTACTTC. Translated, it gives CASSPGTNSYEQYF.

The chain has TRBV5-8 and TRBJ1-5; possible D gene TRBD1, 5 bases. CDR3 length equals 15 residues. Germline V gives CDR1 SGHTS, CDR2 YDEGEE. Trimming cost V 4 bases and J 0 bases, with 11 bases left between them. CDR3 protein: CASSPGGYSNQPQHF. Here the CDR3 DNA reads TGTGCCAGCAGCCCGGGGGGATATAGCAATCAGCCCCAGCATTTT.

The chain combines TRBV27 with TRBJ2-1; D not certain. V gave up 2 bases and J gave up 4 bases, with 6 bases separating them. CDR3 length equals 13 residues. Looked up from germline, CDR1 is MNHEY and CDR2 is SMNVEV (reference sequence). CDR3 nucleotides: TGTGCCAGCAGTTTAAGACTTTACAATGAGCAGTTCTTC. Translation gives CASSLRLYNEQFF.

The chain has TRBV7-3 and TRBJ2-1, with D possibly TRBD1 on 5 matching bases. Trimming pared 5 bases from V and 6 bases from J, leaving 11 bases between. Germline assignment: CDR1 SGHTA and CDR2 FQGTGA. CDR3 length: 13 amino acids. DNA of the CDR3: TGTGCCAGCAGCATTGGACAAGCCAATGAGCAGTTCTTC. Encoded protein: CASSIGQANEQFF.

There are a few counts of this clone. The genes are TRBV5-4 and TRBJ2-1; 12 bases align to TRBD2. This CDR3 contains 16 residues. CDR1 and CDR2 (germline): SGHNT, YYREEE (reference sequence). After removal of 0 bases from V and 7 bases from J, the junction contained 5 bases not matched to a gene. CDR3 protein: CASSLASGRDTNEQFF. DNA of the CDR3: TGTGCCAGCAGCTTGGCTAGCGGGAGGGATACGAATGAGCAGTTCTTC.

This chain connects TRBV27 to TRBJ1-1, with a weak D call TRBD1 (5 bases). Germline lookup yields CDR1 MNHEY and CDR2 SMNVEV (reference sequence). CDR3 length: 17 residues. Trimming left V 3 bases short and J 5 bases short, with 22 bases between. The CDR3 coding sequence is TGTGCCAGCAGTTTCCCGCAACAGGATAACCGACGTACTGAAGCTTTCTTT. The encoded protein is CASSFPQQDNRRTEAFF.

The sample holds a few counts of this clone. The chain has TRBV12-3 or TRBV12-4 and TRBJ1-1; TRBD1 matches 7 bases. Trimming at V came to 5 bases and at J to 9 bases, leaving 3 bases not matched to a gene. This CDR3 has 11 amino acids. The CDR3 sequence is CASSGGQKAFF. The CDR3 DNA is TGTGCCAGCAGTGGGGGACAGAAAGCTTTCTTT.

Only one count was recorded for this clone. The genes are TRBV7-2 and TRBJ1-2, with D perhaps matching TRBD1 (6 bases). The V end lost 5 bases, the J end lost 8 bases, and 12 bases lay between the germline ends. Per germline, CDR1 SGHTA and CDR2 FQGNSA. The CDR3 totals 12 residues. The CDR3 region is CASSPTGQGYTF. In DNA form, the CDR3 reads TGTGCCAGCAGCCCCACAGGGCAAGGCTACACCTTC.

This chain links TRBV2 with TRBJ1-1, with 7 bases aligning to TRBD1. After removal of 2 bases from V and 6 bases from J, the junction contained 6 bases not matched to a gene. The CDR3 is 14 residues long. Looked up from germline, CDR1 is SNHLY and CDR2 is FYNNEI. DNA for the CDR3: TGTGCCAGCAGTGAATCAGGGGGAAACCCTGAAGCTTTCTTT. Encoded protein: CASSESGGNPEAFF.

The V and J genes are TRBV9 and TRBJ2-1; tentative D call: TRBD2 (5 bases). This CDR3 comprises 14 residues. Germline V gene sequence: CDR1 SGDLS, CDR2 YYNGEE. Trimming removed 4 bases from V and 7 bases from J, with 15 bases in between. The CDR3 spells CASSPRPDSNEQFF. The CDR3, as DNA: TGTGCCAGCAGCCCTCGACCGGACTCAAATGAGCAGTTCTTC.

This clone has more than one count but fewer than ten. V is TRBV6-2 or TRBV6-3 and J is TRBJ2-7, with 9 bases identical to TRBD2. Looked up from germline, CDR1 is MNHEY and CDR2 is SVGEGT. The CDR3 is made up of 17 amino acids. V shed 4 bases and J 2 bases; nucleotides not matched to a gene: 12. CDR3 amino acids: CASSSFGGRAGTYEQYF. The CDR3 nucleotides read TGTGCCAGCAGTTCCTTCGGCGGGAGGGCCGGGACCTACGAGCAGTACTTC.

J is TRBJ2-5 and V is TRBV12-3 or TRBV12-4; D call uncertain. The CDR3 is 11 residues long. The V and J ends lost 3 bases and 3 bases respectively, with 2 bases between them. The CDR3 loop reads CASSFEETQYF. CDR3 bases: TGTGCCAGCAGTTTCGAAGAGACCCAGTACTTC.

The chain is built from TRBV19 and TRBJ2-7; D possibly corresponds to TRBD2 (5 bases). The CDR3 sequence is 16 residues long. The V gene lost 5 bases and the J gene lost 0 bases, with 17 bases spanning the gap. Germline V CDR1 and CDR2: LNHDA, SQIVND (reference sequence). CDR3 in DNA: TGTGCCAGTAGTCCCGAGGGAGCGGTCAGCTCCTACGAGCAGTACTTC. This gives the protein CASSPEGAVSSYEQYF.

The rearrangement links TRBV6-2 or TRBV6-3 to TRBJ1-2; no definite D call. CDR1 MNHEY and CDR2 SVGEGT come from the germline V gene. The CDR3 has 12 amino acids. Trimming took 6 bases from V and 3 from J, leaving 8 bases between them. The CDR3 sequence is CASSWSHYGYTF. The CDR3 DNA sequence: TGTGCCAGCAGCTGGAGCCACTATGGCTACACCTTC.

The chain employs TRBV28 and TRBJ2-5, with TRBD1 matching over 8 bases. The germline gives CDR1 MDHEN, CDR2 SYDVKM. V dropped 11 bases and J dropped 2; count of bases not matched to a gene: 7. The CDR3 has 13 amino acids. The CDR3 sequence: CAGTYRGQETQYF. In DNA form, the CDR3 reads TGTGCCGGGACGTACAGGGGGCAAGAGACCCAGTACTTC.

A single count supports this clone. The chain recombines TRBV5-1 with TRBJ1-2, with 7 positions matching TRBD1. The V segment lost 5 bases and the J segment 8 bases; nucleotides outside the gene matches: 12. This CDR3 spans 14 amino acids. Germline values: CDR1 SGHRS, CDR2 YFSETQ. The CDR3 nucleotides are TGCGCCAGCAGTTATGAACAGGGGTTGAGCGGCTACACCTTC. Encoded protein: CASSYEQGLSGYTF.

This clone was recorded only once. The rearrangement joins TRBV5-6 to TRBJ1-2, with D unclear. The germline V gene has CDR1 SGHDT and CDR2 YYEEEE. V gave up 4 bases and J gave up 7 bases, with 11 bases separating them. This CDR3 has 12 amino acids. CDR3 DNA: TGTGCCAGCAGCGTCCGGTTTGGTGGCTACACCTTC. Residues: CASSVRFGGYTF.

The V call is TRBV28, the J call TRBJ1-1; TRBD1 matches at 7 bases. The V gene end was trimmed by 5 bases and the J gene end by 10 bases; junction bases not matched to a gene: 16. The CDR3 consists of 15 residues. Germline V gene sequence: CDR1 MDHEN, CDR2 SYDVKM. The chain's CDR3 is CASSAGTADLGGAFF. The CDR3 DNA is TGTGCCAGCAGTGCAGGGACAGCCGATTTAGGGGGAGCTTTCTTT.

This clone appeared a single time. V and J are TRBV18 and TRBJ2-7; no reliable D call. Trimming removed 0 bases at V and 6 bases at J, with 9 bases between. Germline V gives CDR1 KGHSH, CDR2 LQKENI. The CDR3 sequence is 13 residues long. CDR3 sequence reads: CASSPPSSGEQYF. CDR3 nucleotides: TGTGCCAGCTCACCACCTAGCTCGGGCGAGCAGTACTTC.

The chain carries TRBV29-1 and TRBJ2-7; D possibly corresponds to TRBD1 (5 bases). CDR1 and CDR2 from the germline V gene are SQVTM and ANQGSEA. The V end lost 4 bases, the J end lost 2 bases, and 21 bases lay between the germline ends. The CDR3 spans 16 residues. The DNA for the CDR3 is TGCAGCGTTGCCCCGACAGCTTTTTTTAATACCTACGAGCAGTACTTC. Amino acid sequence: CSVAPTAFFNTYEQYF.

The chain employs TRBV5-1 and TRBJ1-3, with 8 bases that match TRBD1. Germline assignment: CDR1 SGHRS and CDR2 YFSETQ. V trimming: 3 bases; J trimming: 2 bases; junction bases outside the gene matches: 1. The CDR3 is 14 amino acids. Here the CDR3 DNA reads TGCGCCAGCAGCTCACAGGGGGCTGGAAACACCATATATTTT. Its protein product is CASSSQGAGNTIYF.

CDR3 residues: CASSQAGQPQHF. The CDR3 DNA reads TGTGCCAGCAGCCAAGCCGGGCAGCCCCAGCATTTT. V is TRBV3-1 (or the pseudogene TRBV3-2) and J is TRBJ1-5; no reliable D call. V lost 1 base and J 7 bases, leaving 5 bases between the germline ends. The germline gives CDR1 LGHDT, CDR2 YNNKEL (reference sequence). This CDR3 is 12 amino acids long.

The gene calls are TRBV6-2 or TRBV6-3 and TRBJ2-7, with D possibly being TRBD1 (5 bases). Trimming cost V 6 bases and J 6 bases, with 18 bases left between them. The germline V gene encodes CDR1 MNHEY and CDR2 SVGEGT. This CDR3 is built from 14 residues. The CDR3 DNA is TGTGCCAGCAGCACAGGCAGGGTAGTCGGCGAGCAGTACTTC. It translates to CASSTGRVVGEQYF.